This T cell receptor (beta chain) was obtained from a study of cytomegalovirus exposure and HLA in healthy donors. Study-wide background: Researchers previously reported finding roughly 120 million unique TCR beta sequences from about 179 million T cells.

The CDR3 covers 14 residues. Trimming took off 5 bases at V and 9 bases at J, with 17 bases between the two ends. CDR1 SEHNR and CDR2 FQNEAQ come from the germline V gene (reference sequence). Concerning this clone itself: Antigen unknown.

Study-level findings and limits: The productive fraction for most TCR beta V segments was about 87% or about 30% in an earlier analysis. Most sequenced TCRs were rare (though some public TCRs occurred in many donors).

PCR primers comprised 60 Vbeta and 13 Jbeta primers. Profiled with immunoSEQ multiplex PCR; TCRdb holds only in-frame clones, not every one. The sample shows fewer than 150,000 clones, over 65% of them seen only once. This chain uses TRBV7-9 with TRBJ1-5; the D gene is possibly TRBD1 (6 bases). The sequence was collected from a woman aged 35 to 49 in good health and CMV-seropositive. Sequenced material: PBMCs. In DNA form, the CDR3 reads TGTGCCAGCAGCGGACGGGGGGGGCCTGCGCCCCAGCATTTT. This translates into CASSGRGGPAPQHF.